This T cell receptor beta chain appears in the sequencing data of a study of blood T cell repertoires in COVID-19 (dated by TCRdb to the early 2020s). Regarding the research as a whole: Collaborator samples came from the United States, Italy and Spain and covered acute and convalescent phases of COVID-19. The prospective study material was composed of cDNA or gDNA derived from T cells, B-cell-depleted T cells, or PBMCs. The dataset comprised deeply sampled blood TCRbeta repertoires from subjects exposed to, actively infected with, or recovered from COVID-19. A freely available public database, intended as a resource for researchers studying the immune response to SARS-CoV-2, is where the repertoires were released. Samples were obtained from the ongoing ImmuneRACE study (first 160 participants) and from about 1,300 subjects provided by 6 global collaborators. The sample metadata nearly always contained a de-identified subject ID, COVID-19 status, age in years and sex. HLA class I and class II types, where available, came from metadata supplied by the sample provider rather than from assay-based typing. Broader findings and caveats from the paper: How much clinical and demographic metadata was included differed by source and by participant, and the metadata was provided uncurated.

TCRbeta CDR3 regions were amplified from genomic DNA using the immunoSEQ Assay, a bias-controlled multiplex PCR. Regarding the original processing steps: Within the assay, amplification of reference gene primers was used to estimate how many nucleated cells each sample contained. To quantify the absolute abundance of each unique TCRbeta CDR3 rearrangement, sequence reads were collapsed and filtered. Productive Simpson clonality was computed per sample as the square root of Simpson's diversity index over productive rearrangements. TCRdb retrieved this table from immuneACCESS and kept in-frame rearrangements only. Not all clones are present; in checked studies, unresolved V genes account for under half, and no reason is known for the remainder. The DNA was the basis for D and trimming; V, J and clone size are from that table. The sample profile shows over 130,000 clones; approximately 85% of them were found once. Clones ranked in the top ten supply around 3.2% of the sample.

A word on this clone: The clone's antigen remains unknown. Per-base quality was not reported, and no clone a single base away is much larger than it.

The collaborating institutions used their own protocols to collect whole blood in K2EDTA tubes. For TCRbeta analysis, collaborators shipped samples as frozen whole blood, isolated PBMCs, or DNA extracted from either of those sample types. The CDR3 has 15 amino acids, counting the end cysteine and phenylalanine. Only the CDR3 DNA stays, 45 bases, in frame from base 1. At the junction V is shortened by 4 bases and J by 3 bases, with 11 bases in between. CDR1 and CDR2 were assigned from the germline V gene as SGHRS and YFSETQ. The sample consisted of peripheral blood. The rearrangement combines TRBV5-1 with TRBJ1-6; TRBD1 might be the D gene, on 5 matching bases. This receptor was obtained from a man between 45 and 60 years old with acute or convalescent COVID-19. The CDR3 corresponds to CASSDQGGYNSPLHF. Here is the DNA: TGCGCCAGCAGCGACCAGGGAGGCTATAATTCACCCCTCCACTTT.